These 18 T cell receptor beta chains originate from one sample sequenced in a study of regulatory T cells in long-lasting Graves disease. Stated time point: newly diagnosed GD, antithyroid drugs for less than 3 months. Extracted PBMC RNA gave rise to the TCR library. Arm-PCR of CDR3 regions and iRepertoire HTBI primers were used to build TCR beta libraries. TCRdb re-analysed the multiplex PCR reads in MiXCR, keeping a single row per CDR3 protein. The data contain approximately 360,000 distinct CDR3 sequences, roughly 12% of them singletons. This same sample was also part of a study on T cells in Graves' hyperthyroidism and ophthalmopathy.

Sample: peripheral blood mononuclear cells (PBMCs), taken at new diagnosis, from a patient treated with antithyroid drugs. Receptor source: a young woman with Graves disease.

This chain connects TRBV19 to TRBJ1-2; D might be TRBD1 (5 bases). The CDR3 length is 14 residues. V lost 3 bases and J lost 7, with 15 bases in between. The V gene's germline CDR1 is LNHDA and CDR2 SQIVND (reference sequence). CDR3 nucleotide sequence: TGTGCCAGTAGTATCGGCCAGGGAGTGGTTGGCTACACCTTC. Its translation is CASSIGQGVVGYTF.

This clonotype was seen a few times. The chain couples TRBV20-1 to TRBJ1-1, with D hard to call. In germline, CDR1 is DFQATT, CDR2 SNEGSKA (reference sequence). V was pared by 4 bases and J by 3 bases, with 9 bases between. CDR3 size: 12 residues. This chain's CDR3 is CSAKNRYTEAFF. The CDR3 DNA reads TGCAGTGCTAAGAATAGGTACACTGAAGCTTTCTTT.

The chain uses TRBV5-1 and TRBJ2-1; D remains unclear. The length of the CDR3 is 14 residues. Germline assignment: CDR1 SGHRS and CDR2 YFSETQ. Trimming shortened V by 1 base and J by 2 bases, and 7 bases separated the two germline ends. The CDR3 loop is CASSLLSPYNEQFF. For the CDR3, the DNA is TGCGCCAGCAGCTTGCTTTCGCCCTACAATGAGCAGTTCTTC.

Concerning this clonotype: A read error is the likely source, as a far larger clone sits one nucleotide away. The chain has TRBV7-9 and TRBJ2-1; 13 positions match TRBD2. Germline V CDR1 and CDR2: SEHNR, FQNEAQ (reference sequence). CDR3 length: 16 residues. As DNA, the CDR3 is TGTGCCAGCAGCAGAGGACTAGCGGGAGCAATAGATGAGCAGTCCTTC. It codes for CASSRGLAGAIDEQSF.

This clonotype came up many times. CDR3 sequence reads: CASSLWTGGAGGTQYF. In DNA form, the CDR3 reads TGTGCCAGCAGCCTCTGGACAGGGGGCGCAGGTGGGACCCAGTACTTC. The V and J genes are TRBV3-1 and TRBJ2-5; 11 bases line up with TRBD1. The CDR3 is made up of 16 amino acids. CDR1 is LGHDT, CDR2 YNNKEL, per germline (reference sequence). J gave up 7 bases and V 4 bases, and 11 bases lay outside the gene matches.

Points on this clonotype: This may stem from a read error, because a much larger clone lies one nucleotide away. The chain joins TRBV2 to TRBJ2-3, with 9 bases that match TRBD1. CDR1 and CDR2 (germline): SNHLY, FYNNEI. The CDR3 contains 16 residues. The CDR3 spells CASSTEGTGFPDTRYF. CDR3 DNA: TGTGCCAGCTCTACTGAGGGGACAGGGTTTCCAGATACGCGGTATTTT.

A few counts support this clonotype. The rearrangement joins TRBV5-5 to TRBJ1-2, with D uncertain. Germline V lookup: CDR1 SGHKS, CDR2 YYEKEE (reference sequence). The CDR3 covers 14 residues. Trimming cost V 3 bases and J 7 bases, with 16 bases left between them. CDR3 nucleotide sequence: TGTGCCAGCAGCTCGCTGGACGGGTCCGGTGGCTACACCTTC. Residues: CASSSLDGSGGYTF.

This clonotype was observed many times. The chain has TRBV7-2 and TRBJ2-6; 8 bases match TRBD1. This CDR3 region has 17 residues. CDR1 and CDR2 from the germline V gene are SGHTA and FQGNSA. V trimming: 6 bases; J trimming: 0 bases; junction bases outside the gene matches: 7. Here the CDR3 reads CASRETGAISGANVLTF. CDR3 nucleotides: TGTGCCAGCAGGGAGACAGGGGCCATCTCTGGGGCCAACGTCCTGACTTTC.

This clonotype showed up many times. The rearrangement uses TRBV7-9 and TRBJ2-6, with D possibly being TRBD1 (5 bases). The CDR3 length is 17 residues. The germline CDR1 and CDR2 sequences are SEHNR and FQNEAQ (reference sequence). The V end lost 2 bases, the J end lost 0 bases, and 11 bases lay between the germline ends. The CDR3 coding sequence is TGTGCCAGCAGCTTAATCGGACAACTCTCTGGGGCCAACGTCCTGACTTTC. Translated: CASSLIGQLSGANVLTF. Variable domain in full (rest from reference TRBV7-9 and TRBJ2-6): DTGVSQNPRHKITKRGQNVTFRCDPISEHNRLYWYRQTLGQGPEFLTYFQNEAQLEKSRLLSDRFSAERPKGSFSTLEIQRTEQGDSAMYLCASSLIGQLSGANVLTFGAGSRLTVL.

This clonotype was picked up many times. The chain uses TRBV12-3 or TRBV12-4 and TRBJ2-1, with 7 positions matching TRBD1. V lost 5 bases, J lost 0 bases, and 4 bases stayed unmatched. The CDR3 extends over 15 amino acids. CDR3 sequence (DNA): TGTGCCAGCAGTCACAGGGACAGCTCCTACAATGAGCAGTTCTTC. Its protein is CASSHRDSSYNEQFF.

Many counts were recorded for this clonotype. The chain links TRBV7-2 to TRBJ2-5; D is possibly TRBD2 (6 bases). The CDR3 is made up of 14 amino acids. Trimming cost V 10 bases and J 1 base, with 16 bases left between them. Germline lookup yields CDR1 SGHTA and CDR2 FQGNSA. Here the CDR3 reads CAISRASAQETQYF. The CDR3, as DNA: TGTGCCATCTCCCGGGCTAGCGCCCAAGAGACCCAGTACTTC.

This clonotype was recorded a few times. The rearrangement uses TRBV4-1 and TRBJ2-2; tentatively, D is TRBD1 (6 bases). Germline V gene sequence: CDR1 MGHRA, CDR2 YSYEKL. The CDR3 loop spans 18 amino acids. V was clipped by 4 bases and J by 0 bases, with 18 bases between them. DNA for the CDR3: TGCGCCAGCAGCCCCCTACGCGGACAGATAACGAACACCGGGGAGCTGTTTTTT. It is translated as CASSPLRGQITNTGELFF.

This clonotype was detected many times. The chain employs TRBV7-2 and TRBJ2-3, with 16 bases fitting TRBD2. V shed 4 bases, J shed 9 bases, and the junction held 7 bases outside the gene matches. There are 16 residues in the CDR3. Germline CDR1 is SGHTA and CDR2 is FQGNSA. CDR3 region: CASSYASGLAGGTQYF. DNA of the CDR3: TGTGCCAGCAGCTACGCGTCGGGACTAGCGGGGGGGACGCAGTATTTT.

This clonotype was counted ten times or more. The genes are TRBV20-1 and TRBJ2-1; possibly TRBD2 for D (5 bases). The length of the CDR3 is 14 residues. CDR1 and CDR2 from the germline V gene are DFQATT and SNEGSKA (reference sequence). V was trimmed by 4 bases and J by 2 bases, leaving 12 bases between them. Written as DNA, the CDR3 is TGCAGTGCTATGCGGACTCGCGCCTACAATGAGCAGTTCTTC. Protein product: CSAMRTRAYNEQFF.

This clonotype has just a few counts. The J gene is TRBJ2-1, the V gene TRBV3-2; TRBD2 was called by the table and not checked on the DNA. TRBV3-2 is tagged as a pseudogene. The CDR3 is 16 residues long. CDR3 protein: CASTLSGTSIYNEQFF. In nucleotides, the CDR3 is TGTGCCAGCACGCTATCCGGGACTAGCATTTACAATGAGCAGTTCTTC.

This clonotype was detected a few times. V gene TRBV19 combines with J gene TRBJ1-5; D remains ambiguous. The CDR3 spans 14 residues. The germline V gene has CDR1 LNHDA and CDR2 SQIVND (reference sequence). V dropped 8 bases and J dropped 3 bases, with 14 bases sitting between them. DNA of the CDR3: TGTGCCAGTTCTAACCATGGGCCCAATCAGCCCCAGCATTTT. Its translation: CASSNHGPNQPQHF. Full variable domain (missing parts from reference TRBV19 and TRBJ1-5): DGGITQSPKYLFRKEGQNVTLSCEQNLNHDAMYWYRQDPGQGLRLIYYSQIVNDFQKGDIAEGYSVSREKKESFPLTVTSAQKNPTAFYLCASSNHGPNQPQHFGDGTRLSIL.

The chain has TRBV24-1 and TRBJ2-2; D is possibly TRBD1 (6 bases). This CDR3 has 12 amino acids. In germline, CDR1 is KGHDR, CDR2 SFDVKD. V gave up 7 bases and J gave up 5 bases, with 7 bases separating them. This CDR3 reads CATRQGTGELFF. CDR3 nucleotides: TGTGCCACCAGACAGGGAACCGGGGAGCTGTTTTTT.

This clonotype was seen once. V usage is TRBV6-2 or TRBV6-3 and J usage is TRBJ2-7; D not resolved. Trimming took 4 bases from V and 0 from J, leaving 7 bases between them. CDR1 is MNHEY, CDR2 SVGEGT, per germline. The CDR3 covers 13 residues. The CDR3 spells CASSSGRSYEQYV. For the CDR3, the DNA is TGTGCCAGCAGTTCCGGACGCTCCTACGAGCAGTACGTC.